This TCR beta chain emerged from a study of blood T cell repertoires in COVID-19 (dated by TCRdb to 2019 to 2021). About the investigation overall: The collaborator samples originated in the United States, Italy and Spain and spanned the acute and convalescent phases of COVID-19. The material from the prospective study consisted of cDNA or gDNA derived from T cells, B-cell-depleted T cells, or PBMCs. The repertoires were released in a freely available public database meant as a resource for research on the immune response to SARS-CoV-2. HLA class I and class II types, where available, came from metadata supplied by the sample provider rather than from assay-based typing. Sample metadata almost always included a de-identified subject ID, COVID-19 status, age in years and sex. Samples were obtained from the ongoing ImmuneRACE study (first 160 participants) and from over 1,000 subjects provided by 6 global collaborators. The dataset comprised deeply sampled blood TCRbeta repertoires from subjects exposed to, actively infected with, or recovered from COVID-19. Points the paper makes about the study in general: The amount of clinical and demographic metadata varied by source and participant and was provided uncurated.

The immunoSEQ Assay, a bias-controlled multiplex PCR, was used to amplify TCRbeta CDR3 regions from genomic DNA. The source study handled its data this way. The number of nucleated cells in each sample was estimated from the amplification of reference gene primers within the assay. To quantify the absolute abundance of each unique TCRbeta CDR3 rearrangement, sequence reads were collapsed and filtered. For each sample, productive Simpson clonality was calculated as the square root of Simpson's diversity index across productive rearrangements. As stored in TCRdb, this immuneACCESS dataset retains in-frame rearrangements with V and J assigned. A fraction of the clones does not appear; measured against another copy, unresolved V genes explain less than half of the discrepancy, and the remainder lacks a known reason. That table is the source of V, J and clone size, and D and trimming were worked out from the DNA. This sample gives roughly 42,000 clones in total; over 75% of them show up just once. The ten most abundant clones make up 10% to 15% of the sample.

The junction shows trimming of 4 bases on V and 0 bases on J, and the gene matches do not reach 4 bases of it. The CDR3 has 15 amino acids, counting the end cysteine and phenylalanine. CDR3 DNA is the only sequence kept; it has 45 bases, read in frame from the first base. CDR1 is given as SGHDT and CDR2 as YYEEEE, both from the germline V gene. Comment on this clone: Its antigen is not yet known. Per-base qualities were not stored, and no clone one base away is much larger.

Collaborating institutions collected whole blood in K2EDTA tubes following their own protocols. For TCRbeta analysis, collaborators shipped samples as frozen whole blood, isolated PBMCs, or DNA extracted from either of those sample types. Material: peripheral blood. The chain is encoded by TRBV5-6 joined to TRBJ1-5, and 7 junction bases match TRBD1. This clonotype was obtained from a human donor in a cohort sampled during active COVID-19. The CDR3 protein is CASSRQGNSNQPQHF. The DNA sequence is given as TGTGCCAGCAGCCGACAGGGAAATAGCAATCAGCCCCAGCATTTT.